The sequence of this TCR beta chain was determined in a study of T-cell reconstitution after alpha-beta-depleted transplantation in children. Unique molecular identifiers were built into the TCRbeta library. TCRdb re-called the PCR reads through MiXCR, storing one row per CDR3 protein. Of about 300,000 distinct CDR3 sequences listed, around 7.1% are singletons. This clonotype was observed at least ten times. Its antigen is currently unknown. Findings and caveats of the study: Counts and diversity of T cells one year after transplant came mostly from newly produced T cells. The study traced high day-60 TCRbeta diversity in some patients to surviving recipient T cells and thymic progenitors.

Losses at the gene ends were 3 bases for V and 7 bases for J; bases not matched to a gene: 13. Germline CDR1 and CDR2: KGHSH and LQKENI. CDR3 length equals 16 residues. The sequence was obtained from a female patient aged 2-9 years who had a stem cell transplant for Fanconi anemia, so the T cells may come from the graft donor. The sequences come from peripheral blood, collected 360 days after TCRalphabeta/CD19-depleted stem cell transplant. The J gene is TRBJ2-7, the V gene TRBV18; 9 positions agree with TRBD1. CDR3 region: CASSPETGGANGEQYF. Written as DNA, the CDR3 is TGTGCCAGCTCACCCGAAACAGGGGGCGCGAACGGAGAGCAGTACTTC. The entire variable domain, with the rest obtained from reference TRBV18 and TRBJ2-7, is as follows: NAGVMQNPRHLVRRRGQEARLRCSPMKGHSHVYWYRQLPEEGLKFMVYLQKENIIDESGMPKERFSAEFPKEGPSILRIQQVVRGDSAAYFCASSPETGGANGEQYFGPGTRLTVT.